This T cell receptor (beta chain) was captured by sequencing in a study of blood T cell repertoires in COVID-19. Looking at the study overall: Italy, Spain and the United States were the sources of the convalescent and acute COVID-19 samples. PBMCs, B-cell-depleted T cells, or T cells provided the cDNA or gDNA that made up the material.

Original handling: Reference gene primers were amplified, and this amplification served to estimate nucleated cell counts. The assay was immunoSEQ multiplex PCR, and TCRdb's table has in-frame clones only and misses some. That table furnishes V, J and clone size, whereas the DNA furnished D and trimming. The sample contains 250,000 or so clones, around 90% of which appear only once. This CDR3 comprises 13 residues. V was cut by 3 bases and J by 2 bases, with 8 bases left in between. Sequenced: peripheral blood. The TCR comes from a man younger than 35 with active or convalescent COVID-19. The J gene is TRBJ2-7, the V gene TRBV12-3 or TRBV12-4; D is possibly TRBD1 (5 bases). The CDR3, as DNA: TGTGCCAGCAGTTTGACAGCCGCCTACGAGCAGTACTTC. Translation gives CASSLTAAYEQYF.